The clone carrying this T cell receptor beta chain was found many times. V dropped 6 bases and J dropped 1; count of bases not matched to a gene: 6. The CDR3 consists of 14 residues. Germline V gene sequence: CDR1 DFQATT, CDR2 SNEGSKA (reference sequence). The library targeted TCRbeta and was prepared with unique molecular identifiers. MiXCR, applied by TCRdb to the PCR reads, yields one record per CDR3 protein. The table has some 640,000 distinct CDR3 sequences, roughly 15% seen once. This record comes from a study of T-cell reconstitution after alpha-beta-depleted transplantation in children. The TCR originated in a human donor who donated a stem cell graft to a child with acute myeloid leukemia. The chain carries TRBV20-1 and TRBJ1-5; 7 bases fit TRBD1. Material: PBMCs from the stem cell graft donor, obtained from the stem cell graft. The CDR3 protein is CSAIRGSSNQPQHF. In nucleotides, the CDR3 is TGCAGTGCGATCAGGGGGTCGAGCAATCAGCCCCAGCATTTT.